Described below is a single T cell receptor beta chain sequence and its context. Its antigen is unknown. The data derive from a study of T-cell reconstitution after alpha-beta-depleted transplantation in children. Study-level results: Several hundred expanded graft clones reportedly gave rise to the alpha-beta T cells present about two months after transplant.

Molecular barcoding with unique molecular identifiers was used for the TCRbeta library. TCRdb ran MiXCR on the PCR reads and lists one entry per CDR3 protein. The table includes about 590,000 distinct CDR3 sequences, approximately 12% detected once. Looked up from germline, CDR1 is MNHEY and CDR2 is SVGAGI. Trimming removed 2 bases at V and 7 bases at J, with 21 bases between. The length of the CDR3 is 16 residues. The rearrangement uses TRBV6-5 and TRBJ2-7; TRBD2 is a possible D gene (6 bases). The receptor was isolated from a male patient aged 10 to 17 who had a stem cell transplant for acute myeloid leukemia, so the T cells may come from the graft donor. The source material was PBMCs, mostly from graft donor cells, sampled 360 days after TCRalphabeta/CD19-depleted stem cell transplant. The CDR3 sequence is CASSYGTSYFPGEQYF. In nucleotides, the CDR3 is TGTGCCAGCAGTTACGGGACTTCATACTTCCCAGGGGAGCAGTACTTC.